Listed below are T cell receptor beta chains from one sample, sequenced in a study of PD-L1 blockade in urothelial cancer. Profiled with immunoSEQ multiplex PCR; TCRdb holds only in-frame clones, not every one. The profile shows tens of thousands of clones, 86% of them singletons. This specimen was PBMCs, taken around atezolizumab (anti-PD-L1) treatment. These receptors were collected from a man aged 45 to 65 with urothelial cancer. Each CDR3 is given with its conserved first and last residue. D genes are given only for firm matches. Size values are once, few and many counts, or a class for expanded clones, and some rows have none.

CDR3 protein: CASSQAVSTSGSADTQYF; CDR3 DNA: TGTGCCAGCAGCCAAGCGGTATCGACTAGCGGGAGCGCAGATACGCAGTATTTT; V gene: TRBV4-2; D gene: TRBD2; clone size: .; J gene: TRBJ2-3
CDR3 protein: CASSDRGPWGYTF; CDR3 DNA: TGTGCCAGCAGCGACAGGGGGCCTTGGGGCTACACCTTC; V gene: TRBV9; D gene: TRBD1; clone size: .; J gene: TRBJ1-2
CDR3 protein: CASSRQRNTEAFF; CDR3 DNA: TGTGCCAGCAGTAGACAAAGGAACACTGAAGCTTTCTTT; V gene: TRBV6-6; D gene: .; clone size: .; J gene: TRBJ1-1
CDR3 protein: CASSLILDSWEATNEKLFF; CDR3 DNA: TGTGCCAGCAGTTTAATATTGGATTCCTGGGAGGCAACTAATGAAAAACTGTTTTTT; V gene: TRBV28; D gene: .; clone size: .; J gene: TRBJ1-4
CDR3 protein: CASSVDRGGQPQHF; CDR3 DNA: TGTGCCAGCAGTGTTGACAGGGGTGGTCAGCCCCAGCATTTT; V gene: TRBV6-1; D gene: TRBD1; clone size: .; J gene: TRBJ1-5
CDR3 protein: CASSLGAGGPEEQFF; CDR3 DNA: TGCGCCAGCAGCTTGGGGGCGGGAGGGCCAGAGGAGCAGTTCTTC; V gene: TRBV5-1; D gene: TRBD2; clone size: .; J gene: TRBJ2-1
CDR3 protein: CAWSVPGTGGDEQYF; CDR3 DNA: TGTGCCTGGAGTGTACCCGGGACAGGTGGCGACGAGCAGTACTTC; V gene: TRBV30; D gene: TRBD1; clone size: .; J gene: TRBJ2-7
CDR3 protein: CASSQLRTSPMNLLYEQYF; CDR3 DNA: TGTGCCAGCAGCCAACTACGGACTAGTCCTATGAATTTACTTTACGAGCAGTACTTC; V gene: TRBV14; D gene: TRBD2; clone size: few; J gene: TRBJ2-7
CDR3 protein: CASSLRDRNYEQYF; CDR3 DNA: TGTGCCAGCAGTCTCCGGGACAGAAATTACGAGCAGTACTTC; V gene: TRBV27; D gene: TRBD1; clone size: once; J gene: TRBJ2-7
CDR3 protein: CASSTGATYEQYF; CDR3 DNA: TGTGCCAGCAGCACAGGGGCTACCTACGAGCAGTACTTC; V gene: TRBV9; D gene: TRBD1; clone size: .; J gene: TRBJ2-7
CDR3 protein: CASSLLQGMHEQYF; CDR3 DNA: TGTGCCAGCAGCCTCCTACAGGGGATGCACGAGCAGTACTTC; V gene: TRBV5-6; D gene: TRBD1; clone size: .; J gene: TRBJ2-7
CDR3 protein: CASSIPTGQGGAEAFF; CDR3 DNA: TGTGCCAGTAGTATACCCACTGGACAGGGGGGCGCTGAAGCTTTCTTT; V gene: TRBV19; D gene: TRBD1; clone size: once; J gene: TRBJ1-1
CDR3 protein: CASSLGTGHYGYTF; CDR3 DNA: TGTGCCAGCAGCTTAGGGACAGGGCACTATGGCTACACCTTC; V gene: TRBV7-9; D gene: TRBD1; clone size: .; J gene: TRBJ1-2
CDR3 protein: CAWDLGQGRSYGYTF; CDR3 DNA: TGTGCCTGGGACTTGGGACAGGGGCGAAGCTATGGCTACACCTTC; V gene: TRBV30; D gene: TRBD1; clone size: .; J gene: TRBJ1-2
CDR3 protein: CATGGKYEQYF; CDR3 DNA: TGTGCCACCGGGGGGAAGTACGAGCAGTACTTC; V gene: TRBV10-3; D gene: TRBD2; clone size: .; J gene: TRBJ2-7
CDR3 protein: CASSYASVHNEQFF; CDR3 DNA: TGTGCCAGCAGTTACGCGTCCGTTCACAATGAGCAGTTCTTC; V gene: TRBV6-5; D gene: .; clone size: .; J gene: TRBJ2-1
CDR3 protein: CASSTDREETQYF; CDR3 DNA: TGTGCCAGTAGTACGGACAGGGAAGAGACCCAGTACTTC; V gene: TRBV19; D gene: TRBD1; clone size: .; J gene: TRBJ2-5
CDR3 protein: CASSEIPGTNYGYTF; CDR3 DNA: TGTGCCAGCAGTGAAATCCCAGGGACTAACTATGGCTACACCTTC; V gene: TRBV6-1; D gene: .; clone size: .; J gene: TRBJ1-2
CDR3 protein: CAWTGGMSYEQYF; CDR3 DNA: TGTGCCTGGACGGGAGGGATGAGCTACGAGCAGTACTTC; V gene: TRBV30; D gene: TRBD2; clone size: .; J gene: TRBJ2-7
CDR3 protein: CASSLSTDYGYTF; CDR3 DNA: TGTGCCAGCAGTTTATCTACAGACTATGGCTACACCTTC; V gene: TRBV27; D gene: .; clone size: .; J gene: TRBJ1-2
CDR3 protein: CASSLETLTQHF; CDR3 DNA: TGTGCCAGCAGTTTAGAAACTCTAACCCAGCATTTT; V gene: TRBV28; D gene: .; clone size: few; J gene: TRBJ1-5
CDR3 protein: CASSLGQGLSSARGYTF; CDR3 DNA: TGTGCCAGCAGCTTAGGACAGGGTTTAAGTTCTGCACGTGGCTACACCTTC; V gene: TRBV11-3; D gene: TRBD1; clone size: .; J gene: TRBJ1-2
CDR3 protein: CASSGHWGLAVTKEETQYF; CDR3 DNA: TGTGCCAGCAGCGGACACTGGGGACTAGCGGTGACGAAGGAGGAGACCCAGTACTTC; V gene: TRBV21-1; D gene: .; clone size: .; J gene: TRBJ2-5
CDR3 protein: CASPIGKRAPSYEQYF; CDR3 DNA: TGCGCCAGCCCCATCGGGAAGCGGGCGCCCTCCTACGAGCAGTACTTC; V gene: TRBV10-1; D gene: .; clone size: .; J gene: TRBJ2-7
CDR3 protein: CASSTIVRSEAFF; CDR3 DNA: TGTGCCAGCAGCACTATCGTTAGGTCTGAAGCTTTCTTT; V gene: TRBV7-2; D gene: .; clone size: .; J gene: TRBJ1-1
CDR3 protein: CASSYRQSNQPQHF; CDR3 DNA: TGTGCCAGCAGTTACAGACAGAGCAATCAGCCCCAGCATTTT; V gene: TRBV28; D gene: .; clone size: .; J gene: TRBJ1-5
CDR3 protein: CASSLLRDTDTQYF; CDR3 DNA: TGCGCCAGCAGCTTGTTGAGGGACACAGATACGCAGTATTTT; V gene: TRBV5-1; D gene: .; clone size: .; J gene: TRBJ2-3
CDR3 protein: CASSNGGWGYTF; CDR3 DNA: TGTGCCAGCAGCAACGGAGGTTGGGGCTACACCTTC; V gene: TRBV7-9; D gene: .; clone size: .; J gene: TRBJ1-2
CDR3 protein: CASSVSSGSSYNEQFF; CDR3 DNA: TGTGCCAGCAGTGTATCTAGCGGAAGCTCCTACAATGAGCAGTTCTTC; V gene: TRBV2; D gene: TRBD2; clone size: .; J gene: TRBJ2-1
CDR3 protein: CASSNRDRASYEQYF; CDR3 DNA: TGTGCCAGCAGCAACCGGGACAGGGCCTCCTACGAGCAGTACTTC; V gene: TRBV11-2; D gene: TRBD1; clone size: .; J gene: TRBJ2-7
CDR3 protein: CASSIGGRSTYGYTF; CDR3 DNA: TGTGCCAGTAGTATAGGGGGCAGATCGACCTATGGCTACACCTTC; V gene: TRBV19; D gene: .; clone size: .; J gene: TRBJ1-2
CDR3 protein: CASSLRASGSFTDTQYF; CDR3 DNA: TGCGCCAGCAGCTTGAGGGCTAGCGGGAGTTTCACAGATACGCAGTATTTT; V gene: TRBV5-1; D gene: TRBD2; clone size: .; J gene: TRBJ2-3
CDR3 protein: CASSRTRGTNEKLFF; CDR3 DNA: TGTGCCAGTAGTCGCACCCGAGGGACTAATGAAAAACTGTTTTTT; V gene: TRBV19; D gene: .; clone size: .; J gene: TRBJ1-4
CDR3 protein: CASSLLSRGGTGELFF; CDR3 DNA: TGTGCCAGCAGCTTATTGTCTCGGGGGGGCACCGGGGAGCTGTTTTTT; V gene: TRBV7-2; D gene: TRBD2; clone size: .; J gene: TRBJ2-2
CDR3 protein: CASSSGTGGIQIDQPQHF; CDR3 DNA: TGTGCCAGCAGTTCTGGGACAGGGGGGATTCAGATTGATCAGCCCCAGCATTTT; V gene: TRBV28; D gene: TRBD1; clone size: once; J gene: TRBJ1-5
CDR3 protein: CASSPTGGFAEQYF; CDR3 DNA: TGCGCCAGCAGCCCGACAGGGGGGTTTGCCGAGCAGTACTTC; V gene: TRBV4-1; D gene: TRBD1; clone size: .; J gene: TRBJ2-7
CDR3 protein: CASRGTGVSPLHF; CDR3 DNA: TGTGCCAGCAGGGGGACAGGGGTTTCACCCCTCCACTTT; V gene: TRBV7-9; D gene: TRBD1; clone size: .; J gene: TRBJ1-6
CDR3 protein: CASSSRIMNTEAFF; CDR3 DNA: TGTGCCAGCAGTTCCAGAATAATGAACACTGAAGCTTTCTTT; V gene: TRBV7-6; D gene: .; clone size: .; J gene: TRBJ1-1
CDR3 protein: CASRPGLEFTGELFF; CDR3 DNA: TGTGCCAGCAGACCGGGACTAGAGTTCACCGGGGAGCTGTTTTTT; V gene: TRBV6-1; D gene: TRBD2; clone size: .; J gene: TRBJ2-2
CDR3 protein: CASSSPGQGKAFF; CDR3 DNA: TGTGCCAGCAGCTCTCCGGGACAGGGGAAGGCTTTCTTT; V gene: TRBV7-8; D gene: TRBD1; clone size: .; J gene: TRBJ1-1
CDR3 protein: CAIGLAGVGTQYF; CDR3 DNA: TGTGCCATCGGACTAGCGGGAGTGGGGACCCAGTACTTC; V gene: TRBV6-5; D gene: TRBD2; clone size: few; J gene: TRBJ2-5
CDR3 protein: CASSSLGLSGGYTF; CDR3 DNA: TGCGCCAGCAGCTCTCTTGGACTGAGCGGGGGCTACACCTTC; V gene: TRBV4-1; D gene: .; clone size: .; J gene: TRBJ1-2
CDR3 protein: CASSVRDRAWATNEKLFF; CDR3 DNA: TGTGCCAGCAGCGTCCGGGACAGGGCTTGGGCAACTAATGAAAAACTGTTTTTT; V gene: TRBV9; D gene: TRBD1; clone size: .; J gene: TRBJ1-4
CDR3 protein: CASSMATGLQHF; CDR3 DNA: TGTGCCAGTAGTATGGCGACAGGGCTCCAGCATTTT; V gene: TRBV19; D gene: TRBD1; clone size: .; J gene: TRBJ1-5
CDR3 protein: CASSLGLAGPSYNEQFF; CDR3 DNA: TGCGCCAGCAGCTTGGGACTAGCGGGGCCTTCCTACAATGAGCAGTTCTTC; V gene: TRBV5-1; D gene: TRBD2; clone size: .; J gene: TRBJ2-1
CDR3 protein: CASKRAGGNQPQHF; CDR3 DNA: TGTGCCAGCAAACGGGCAGGGGGGAATCAGCCCCAGCATTTT; V gene: TRBV2; D gene: TRBD1; clone size: .; J gene: TRBJ1-5
CDR3 protein: CASSSYSGPSSYNEQFF; CDR3 DNA: TGTGCCAGCAGCTCATATAGCGGGCCTAGCTCCTACAATGAGCAGTTCTTC; V gene: TRBV7-6; D gene: TRBD2; clone size: once; J gene: TRBJ2-1
CDR3 protein: CASSTSTSLETQYF; CDR3 DNA: TGTGCCAGTAGTACATCGACTAGCCTAGAGACCCAGTACTTC; V gene: TRBV19; D gene: TRBD2; clone size: once; J gene: TRBJ2-5
CDR3 protein: CASSLSRGHNQPQHF; CDR3 DNA: TGTGCCAGCAGTTTAAGCAGGGGGCACAATCAGCCCCAGCATTTT; V gene: TRBV27; D gene: TRBD1; clone size: .; J gene: TRBJ1-5
CDR3 protein: CASSVDGLNSGNTIYF; CDR3 DNA: TGTGCCAGCAGTGTTGATGGGCTGAACTCTGGAAACACCATATATTTT; V gene: TRBV6-1; D gene: .; clone size: once; J gene: TRBJ1-3
CDR3 protein: CASSSRAGHETQYF; CDR3 DNA: TGTGCCAGCAGTTCCCGGGCGGGGCACGAGACCCAGTACTTC; V gene: TRBV7-9; D gene: .; clone size: .; J gene: TRBJ2-5
CDR3 protein: CASSGTEYYEQYF; CDR3 DNA: TGTGCCAGCAGCGGGACAGAGTACTACGAGCAGTACTTC; V gene: TRBV27; D gene: TRBD1; clone size: .; J gene: TRBJ2-7